The 28 T cell receptor beta chains reported below all come from one sample, sequenced in a study of blood T cell repertoires in COVID-19 (dated by TCRdb to 2020 to 2022). Receptor amplification or capture employed the immunoSEQ multiplex PCR assay. TCRdb's version of the immuneACCESS table is confined to in-frame rearrangements and falls short of the full clone set. An unresolved V gene accounts for under half of the shortfall where checked; the remainder is of unknown origin. The sample data list approximately 160,000 clones, and roughly 86% of these were observed just once. The ten top clones hold about 0.6% of the sample. Sample: peripheral blood. Receptors originate from a man aged 55 to 69 with COVID-19, enrolled during active disease.

The chain employs TRBV5-1 and TRBJ2-7, with D possibly TRBD1 on 5 matching bases. The germline V gene encodes CDR1 SGHRS and CDR2 YFSETQ. Trimming left V 0 bases short and J 5 bases short, with 6 bases between. The CDR3 is made up of 12 amino acids. CDR3 sequence reads: CASSLARDEQYF. As DNA, the CDR3 is TGCGCCAGCAGCTTGGCCAGGGACGAGCAGTACTTC.

J is TRBJ2-7 and V is TRBV18; a weak D match, TRBD1 (6 bases). Germline CDR1 reads KGHSH; CDR2 reads LQKENI. The CDR3 has 15 residues. The V end was cut by 4 bases, the J end by 3 bases, with 16 bases between. The CDR3 sequence is CASSQYRDKDYEQYF. CDR3 DNA sequence: TGTGCCAGCTCACAGTACAGGGATAAGGACTACGAGCAGTACTTC.

This rearrangement joins TRBV5-6 to TRBJ2-7; 9 positions agree with TRBD1. With 4 bases clipped from V and 4 bases from J, the junction kept 12 bases outside the gene matches. Looked up from germline, CDR1 is SGHDT and CDR2 is YYEEEE. This CDR3 has 16 residues. The CDR3 coding sequence is TGTGCCAGCAGCCCGGACCAAACCGGGACAGGGTACGAGCAGTACTTC. It codes for CASSPDQTGTGYEQYF.

This rearrangement joins TRBV11-3 to TRBJ1-1, with a possible D match to TRBD1 (5 bases). V dropped 3 bases and J dropped 0 bases, with 11 bases sitting between them. In germline, CDR1 is SGHNT, CDR2 YENEEA. The CDR3 has 15 residues. CDR3: CASSFTTVMNTEAFF. In nucleotides, the CDR3 is TGTGCCAGCAGCTTTACGACAGTTATGAACACTGAAGCTTTCTTT.

The V call is TRBV7-2, the J call TRBJ2-7; 7 bases line up with TRBD1. J lost 2 bases, V lost 4 bases, and 8 bases had no gene match. Germline V CDR1 and CDR2: SGHTA, FQGNSA. The CDR3 consists of 15 residues. CDR3 sequence (DNA): TGTGCCAGCAGCTCAGGGGGAAAGGGGGCCTACGAGCAGTACTTC. It specifies CASSSGGKGAYEQYF.

J is TRBJ2-7 and V is TRBV18; a weak D match, TRBD2 (6 bases). Germline CDR1 is KGHSH and CDR2 is LQKENI. CDR3 length: 18 amino acids. V shed 0 bases and J shed 0 bases, with 18 bases lying between them. As DNA, the CDR3 is TGTGCCAGCTCACCACCTTCAGTCGGGAGAGGCAACTCCTACGAGCAGTACTTC. Its protein is CASSPPSVGRGNSYEQYF.

This clone has a single count. The chain is built from TRBV27 and TRBJ2-5; 8 nucleotides align to TRBD1. Germline lookup yields CDR1 MNHEY and CDR2 SMNVEV (reference sequence). The CDR3 has 14 amino acids. With 5 bases clipped from V and 5 bases from J, the junction kept 7 bases outside the gene matches. This CDR3 is CASSVTGAMETQYF. The CDR3 DNA reads as TGTGCCAGCAGTGTGACAGGGGCAATGGAGACCCAGTACTTC.

The V gene is TRBV30, the J gene TRBJ2-1; tentatively, D is TRBD2 (5 bases). V lost 0 bases and J 7 bases, leaving 10 bases between the germline ends. The CDR3 contains 13 residues. CDR1 is GTSNPN and CDR2 is SVGIG in the germline V gene (reference sequence). The CDR3 loop reads CAWSVLSGNEQFF. The CDR3 region has the DNA TGTGCCTGGAGTGTACTCTCGGGGAATGAGCAGTTCTTC.

The gene calls are TRBV3-1 (or the pseudogene TRBV3-2) and TRBJ1-5; 8 nucleotides match TRBD1. The germline V gene has CDR1 LGHDT and CDR2 YNNKEL (reference sequence). The CDR3 totals 15 residues. The V and J ends lost 1 base and 7 bases, in that order; junction bases with no gene match: 6. The CDR3 here is CASSQGQGARQPQHF. For the CDR3, the DNA is TGTGCCAGCAGCCAAGGTCAGGGGGCTAGGCAGCCCCAGCATTTT.

The CDR3 coding sequence is TGTGCCAGCAGCTTAGAGGTGGGCGGGGAGACCCAGTACTTC. Protein sequence: CASSLEVGGETQYF. V and J are TRBV11-3 and TRBJ2-5; TRBD2 might be the D (5 bases). From germline, CDR1 is SGHNT and CDR2 YENEEA. V was trimmed by 0 bases and J by 5 bases, leaving 10 bases between them. This CDR3 has 14 amino acids.

This clone was seen a handful of times. The CDR3, as DNA: TGTGCCAGCAGCTTAGTAGGCGCGGCAGTCTATGGCTACACCTTC. Protein sequence: CASSLVGAAVYGYTF. V usage is TRBV7-9 and J usage is TRBJ1-2; unclear D gene. The V gene's germline CDR1 is SEHNR and CDR2 FQNEAQ (reference sequence). The CDR3 extends over 15 amino acids. V lost 1 base to trimming and J lost 4 bases, with 13 bases between them.

This chain links TRBV2 with TRBJ2-7; TRBD2 matches 8 bases. V trimming: 7 bases; J trimming: 9 bases; junction bases outside the gene matches: 17. CDR1 is SNHLY, CDR2 FYNNEI, per germline. The CDR3 loop spans 15 amino acids. The CDR3 loop reads CASIFNGGAELGQYF. The CDR3 coding sequence is TGTGCCAGCATTTTTAACGGGGGGGCTGAATTAGGGCAGTACTTC.

The chain employs TRBV6-5 and TRBJ1-2; 10 bases agree with TRBD1. Trimming at V came to 8 bases and at J to 5 bases, leaving 5 bases not matched to a gene. The CDR3 totals 13 residues. Germline loops: CDR1 MNHEY, CDR2 SVGAGI. CDR3 in DNA: TGTGCCAGCCGTCCGGGACAGGGGTATGGCTACACCTTC. This sequence encodes CASRPGQGYGYTF.

This chain links TRBV7-3 with TRBJ1-1; a weak D match, TRBD1 (6 bases). CDR1 is SGHTA, CDR2 FQGTGA, per germline. This CDR3 contains 15 residues. Trimming removed 1 base from V and 4 bases from J, with 13 bases in between. CDR3 sequence: CASSLIAGAGTEAFF. CDR3 bases: TGTGCCAGCAGCTTAATTGCAGGGGCAGGCACTGAAGCTTTCTTT.

V and J are TRBV29-1 and TRBJ1-1; 9 nucleotides align to TRBD1. The J segment lost 4 bases and the V segment lost 6 bases, leaving 3 bases of the junction unmatched. The CDR3 loop spans 12 amino acids. Germline lookup yields CDR1 SQVTM and CDR2 ANQGSEA. CDR3 DNA: TGCAGCGTACGGACAGGGGCCACTGAAGCTTTCTTT. Translated: CSVRTGATEAFF. Using reference TRBV29-1 and TRBJ1-1 for the parts outside the CDR3, the full variable domain is SAVISQKPSRDICQRGTSLTIQCQVDSQVTMMFWYRQQPGQSLTLIATANQGSEATYESGFVIDKFPISRPNLTFSTLTVSNMSPEDSSIYLCSVRTGATEAFFGQGTRLTVV.

The sample holds one count of this clone. The rearrangement uses TRBV29-1 and TRBJ2-5, with 13 bases aligning to TRBD2. Losses at the gene ends were 2 bases for V and 4 bases for J; bases not matched to a gene: 1. Germline CDR1 is SQVTM and CDR2 is ANQGSEA. The CDR3 spans 14 residues. DNA of the CDR3: TGCAGCGTTGAACGGACTAGCGGGGGAGAGACCCAGTACTTC. Translated, it gives CSVERTSGGETQYF.

The rearrangement links TRBV27 to TRBJ1-4; D perhaps matches TRBD1 (5 bases). The CDR3 consists of 15 residues. With 4 bases removed from V and 2 bases from J, the gap between germline ends came to 11 bases. Germline V gene sequence: CDR1 MNHEY, CDR2 SMNVEV (reference sequence). The CDR3 reads CASSWKSGTNEKLFF. The CDR3 nucleotides are TGTGCCAGCAGTTGGAAGTCAGGGACTAATGAAAAACTGTTTTTT.

V gene TRBV11-2 combines with J gene TRBJ1-2; D may be TRBD1 (5 bases). Trimming cost V 5 bases and J 6 bases, with 19 bases left between them. The V gene's germline CDR1 is SGHAT and CDR2 FQNNGV. This CDR3 has 15 residues. Here the CDR3 reads CASSTSPGGVDGYTF. CDR3 bases: TGTGCCAGCAGCACTAGTCCCGGGGGAGTGGATGGCTACACCTTC.

The chain is built from TRBV5-8 and TRBJ2-3; 10 bases agree with TRBD1. The germline gives CDR1 SGHTS, CDR2 YDEGEE. The CDR3 is made up of 16 amino acids. Trimming at V came to 5 bases and at J to 7 bases, leaving 13 bases not matched to a gene. CDR3 protein: CASRNPGTGAPYTQYF. The CDR3 nucleotides read TGTGCCAGCAGAAACCCCGGGACAGGGGCGCCCTATACGCAGTATTTT. The variable domain in full, with the rest retrieved from reference TRBV5-8 and TRBJ2-3, is EAGVTQSPTHLIKTRGQQATLRCSPISGHTSVYWYQQALGLGLQFLLWYDEGEERNRGNFPPRFSGRQFPNYSSELNVNALELEDSALYLCASRNPGTGAPYTQYFGPGTRLTVL.

The V call is TRBV2, the J call TRBJ2-2; 8 bases match TRBD2. Germline V gene sequence: CDR1 SNHLY, CDR2 FYNNEI. Trimming at V came to 3 bases and at J to 5 bases, leaving 5 bases not matched to a gene. The CDR3 contains 15 residues. In nucleotides, the CDR3 is TGTGCCAGCAGTGACGGGGGGGAGTTTACCGGGGAGCTGTTTTTT. Its translation is CASSDGGEFTGELFF.

This chain joins TRBV27 and TRBJ1-1; D not resolved. The V gene lost 3 bases and the J gene lost 6 bases, with 11 bases spanning the gap. The CDR3 is made up of 13 amino acids. Germline V gene lookup returns CDR1 MNHEY and CDR2 SMNVEV (reference sequence). The CDR3: CASSFGGVSEAFF. CDR3 in DNA: TGTGCCAGCAGTTTTGGAGGAGTCTCTGAAGCTTTCTTT.

The rearrangement uses TRBV7-2 and TRBJ1-2; the D gene is possibly TRBD1 (5 bases). Between the trimmed V and J ends, which lost 1 base and 0 bases, there was a span of 9 bases. Germline V gives CDR1 SGHTA, CDR2 FQGNSA. This CDR3 region has 15 residues. DNA for the CDR3: TGTGCCAGCAGCTTAGAAAAGGGGACTAACTATGGCTACACCTTC. Protein product: CASSLEKGTNYGYTF.

The V and J genes are TRBV27 and TRBJ2-3, with D hard to call. Germline loops: CDR1 MNHEY, CDR2 SMNVEV (reference sequence). The CDR3 extends over 14 amino acids. Trimming left V 3 bases short and J 0 bases short, with 7 bases between. The CDR3 DNA is TGTGCCAGCAGTTTTCTCCGGAGCACAGATACGCAGTATTTT. It encodes CASSFLRSTDTQYF.

This chain links TRBV5-8 with TRBJ2-5, with TRBD2 matching 7 bases. The ends lost 2 bases at V and 5 bases at J; junction bases unmatched: 6. The CDR3 runs to 14 residues. The germline gives CDR1 SGHTS, CDR2 YDEGEE. CDR3 loop: CASSFTSGGETQYF. The CDR3 DNA follows: TGTGCCAGCAGCTTTACATCCGGGGGGGAGACCCAGTACTTC.

The chain recombines TRBV5-1 with TRBJ2-5; 8 nucleotides align to TRBD2. The V segment lost 0 bases and the J segment 5 bases; nucleotides outside the gene matches: 9. This CDR3 has 16 residues. The germline V gene encodes CDR1 SGHRS and CDR2 YFSETQ. The CDR3 DNA reads TGCGCCAGCAGCTTGGGTTCGGGGGGGCATGTTGAGACCCAGTACTTC. It yields the protein CASSLGSGGHVETQYF. The whole variable domain, filled in from reference TRBV5-1 and TRBJ2-5, reads KAGVTQTPRYLIKTRGQQVTLSCSPISGHRSVSWYQQTPGQGLQFLFEYFSETQRNKGNFPGRFSGRQFSNSRSEMNVSTLELGDSALYLCASSLGSGGHVETQYFGPGTRLLVL.

This clone was seen a handful of times. V gene TRBV15 combines with J gene TRBJ1-3; D remains ambiguous. Germline V gene sequence: CDR1 LNHNV, CDR2 YYDKDF (reference sequence). Deletions cut 3 bases from V and 0 bases from J, with 6 bases between. The CDR3 covers 14 residues. This chain's CDR3 is CATSSTTSGNTIYF. For the CDR3, the DNA is TGTGCCACCAGCAGCACTACCTCTGGAAACACCATATATTTT.

The J gene is TRBJ2-4, the V gene TRBV5-6; D ambiguous. The V end was cut by 4 bases, the J end by 0 bases, with 11 bases between. The CDR3 sequence is 15 residues long. The germline V gene has CDR1 SGHDT and CDR2 YYEEEE. This CDR3 is CASSVYSLAKNIQYF. In nucleotides, the CDR3 is TGTGCCAGCAGCGTTTACTCACTAGCCAAAAACATTCAGTACTTC.

The V call is TRBV14, the J call TRBJ1-5; D gene unclear. Germline V gene lookup returns CDR1 SGHDN and CDR2 FVKESK. The CDR3 is 13 amino acids. V shed 0 bases and J shed 7 bases, with 7 bases lying between them. Here the CDR3 DNA reads TGTGCCAGCAGCCAAGATCACAGACAGCCCCAGCATTTT. Its protein is CASSQDHRQPQHF.